One sample yielded the 3 T cell receptor beta chains listed below, sequenced in a study of regulatory T cells in long-lasting Graves disease. Library construction for TCR beta used iRepertoire HTBI primers and Arm-PCR of CDR3 regions. TCRdb reprocessed the multiplex PCR reads with MiXCR, giving one entry per CDR3 protein. The repertoire holds about 430,000 distinct CDR3 sequences, with 15% as singletons. Time point defined: newly diagnosed GD, antithyroid drugs for less than 3 months. Extracted PBMC RNA gave rise to the TCR library. This same sample was also taken into another study, of T cells in Graves' hyperthyroidism and ophthalmopathy.

Sequenced here: peripheral blood mononuclear cells (PBMCs), sampled at new diagnosis, from a patient treated with antithyroid drugs. Receptors were obtained from a woman aged 40 to 50 with Graves disease.

This clonotype was observed a few times. This chain links TRBV7-9 with TRBJ2-7, with D unresolved. The CDR3 consists of 12 residues. The V end was cut by 5 bases, the J end by 3 bases, with 8 bases between. Germline CDR1 is SEHNR and CDR2 is FQNEAQ (reference sequence). The CDR3: CASSHTDYEQYF. The CDR3 DNA reads TGTGCCAGCAGCCATACTGACTACGAGCAGTACTTC.

This clonotype was counted many times. The chain joins TRBV20-1 to TRBJ2-7, with D maybe TRBD2 (6 bases). The V gene lost 3 bases and the J gene lost 6 bases, with 9 bases spanning the gap. The CDR3 loop spans 11 amino acids. CDR1 is DFQATT and CDR2 is SNEGSKA in the germline V gene (reference sequence). CDR3 protein: CSASGGSEQYF. CDR3 in DNA: TGCAGTGCTAGTGGGGGGAGCGAGCAGTACTTC.

Of note for this clonotype: One junction end disagrees with the germline gene, perhaps due to a read error. This chain joins TRBV7-2 and TRBJ2-2; D is uncertain. The CDR3 is 17 amino acids. Germline CDR1 is SGHTA and CDR2 is FQGNSA. The CDR3 nucleotides are TGTGCCAGCGGCTTAGGATATAGCCCACGTGGGACCGGGGAGCTGTTTTTT. Translated: CASGLGYSPRGTGELFF.